What follows are 15 T cell receptor beta chains derived from one specimen sequenced in a study of cytomegalovirus exposure and HLA in healthy donors. PCR involved 60 Vbeta and 13 Jbeta primers. This table comes from immunoSEQ multiplex PCR, and its TCRdb copy is limited to in-frame clones, with some not included. The sample has about 150,000 clones, about 61% seen once. Sample: PBMCs. These receptors all come from a woman between 40 and 50 years old in good health and CMV-seronegative.

The CDR3 DNA is TGTGCCACCAGCAGAGACCGGGACGAGCAGTACTTC. This gives the protein CATSRDRDEQYF. The chain couples TRBV15 to TRBJ2-7; D remains ambiguous. This CDR3 region has 12 residues. The V end was cut by 0 bases, the J end by 5 bases, with 5 bases between. The germline V gene has CDR1 LNHNV and CDR2 YYDKDF (reference sequence).

The V and J genes are TRBV7-2 and TRBJ2-5, with D unresolved. CDR3 length: 14 amino acids. V was trimmed by 3 bases and J by 1 base, leaving 9 bases between them. Germline CDR1 reads SGHTA; CDR2 reads FQGNSA. CDR3 coding DNA: TGTGCCAGCAGCTTCTCTCTAGGCCAAGAGACCCAGTACTTC. This sequence encodes CASSFSLGQETQYF.

This chain uses TRBV6-1 with TRBJ2-1; TRBD2 matches at 7 bases. From germline, CDR1 is MNHNS and CDR2 SASEGT. Trimming cost V 7 bases and J 0 bases; bases outside gene matches: 3. CDR3 length equals 14 residues. CDR3 bases: TGTGCCAGCATGCGGGAGCTCTCCTACAATGAGCAGTTCTTC. Protein sequence: CASMRELSYNEQFF.

This sequence joins TRBV27 and TRBJ1-1, with D possibly being TRBD1 (5 bases). Trimming left V 0 bases short and J 2 bases short, with 22 bases between. The CDR3 has 19 residues. Looked up from germline, CDR1 is MNHEY and CDR2 is SMNVEV (reference sequence). The CDR3 protein is CASSLSNPLLTDINTEAFF. CDR3 DNA sequence: TGTGCCAGCAGTTTATCGAACCCCCTCTTGACGGACATTAACACTGAAGCTTTCTTT.

The chain recombines TRBV7-3 with TRBJ2-3, with 8 bases lining up with TRBD2. The CDR3 totals 14 residues. The germline V gene encodes CDR1 SGHTA and CDR2 FQGTGA. J was trimmed by 5 bases and V by 4 bases; bases with no gene match: 5. Here the CDR3 DNA reads TGTGCCAGCAGCTCGGGGGGGCCTGGAGATACGCAGTATTTT. Its translation: CASSSGGPGDTQYF.

This clone showed up just a few times. The chain links TRBV4-1 to TRBJ1-5; TRBD1 agrees at 7 bases. CDR1 is MGHRA and CDR2 is YSYEKL in the germline V gene. The junction had 9 bases not matched to a gene; V was cut back by 0 bases and J by 7 bases. CDR3 length: 16 residues. CDR3 DNA: TGCGCCAGCAGCCAAGACCCTTCAACAGGGGAACAGCCCCAGCATTTT. Its translation is CASSQDPSTGEQPQHF.

V is TRBV9 and J is TRBJ1-4; 9 bases are shared with TRBD1. Germline loops: CDR1 SGDLS, CDR2 YYNGEE. The length of the CDR3 is 15 residues. Trimming removed 6 bases from V and 8 bases from J; junction bases left unmatched: 11. The CDR3: CASNRRGQGAEKLFF. The CDR3 nucleotides read TGTGCCAGCAACCGTAGGGGACAGGGAGCCGAAAAACTGTTTTTT. The variable domain in full, completed from reference TRBV9 and TRBJ1-4, reads DSGVTQTPKHLITATGQRVTLRCSPRSGDLSVYWYQQSLDQGLQFLIQYYNGEERAKGNILERFSAQQFPDLHSELNLSSLELGDSALYFCASNRRGQGAEKLFFGSGTQLSVL.

This chain connects TRBV4-1 to TRBJ1-2; weak D call: TRBD1 (6 bases). The V gene's germline CDR1 is MGHRA and CDR2 YSYEKL. The CDR3 totals 16 residues. The V end lost 4 bases, the J end lost 5 bases, and 20 bases lay between the germline ends. The CDR3 protein is CASSPVPGQLQYGYTF. The CDR3 nucleotides read TGCGCCAGCAGCCCAGTCCCGGGACAACTACAATATGGCTACACCTTC.

The chain links TRBV7-2 to TRBJ1-2; 8 nucleotides align to TRBD1. The length of the CDR3 is 16 residues. Germline V gives CDR1 SGHTA, CDR2 FQGNSA. V gave up 5 bases and J gave up 0 bases; unmatched junction bases: 8. In DNA form, the CDR3 reads TGTGCCAGCAGCCCTAACAGGGGGAGAGCTAACTATGGCTACACCTTC. It specifies CASSPNRGRANYGYTF.

This clone was seen a single time. This chain joins TRBV27 and TRBJ2-7; 9 bases match TRBD2. The CDR3 runs 16 residues. V was pared by 6 bases and J by 3 bases, with 12 bases of the junction left unmatched. The germline gives CDR1 MNHEY, CDR2 SMNVEV (reference sequence). The CDR3 protein is CASRARAGGPVYEQYF. The CDR3, as DNA: TGTGCCAGCAGGGCGAGGGCGGGGGGGCCGGTCTACGAGCAGTACTTC.

V usage is TRBV5-4 and J usage is TRBJ1-4, with 7 bases that match TRBD1. V trimming: 4 bases; J trimming: 4 bases; junction bases outside the gene matches: 7. The CDR3 sequence is 15 residues long. Germline CDR1 reads SGHNT; CDR2 reads YYREEE (reference sequence). DNA of the CDR3: TGTGCCAGCAGCAGCAGACAGGGTCTTAATGAAAAACTGTTTTTT. This codes for CASSSRQGLNEKLFF.

The chain employs TRBV25-1 and TRBJ2-7, with TRBD2 identical over 7 bases. From germline, CDR1 is MGHDK and CDR2 SYGVNS. V gave up 6 bases and J gave up 7 bases; unmatched junction bases: 12. The CDR3 has 14 amino acids. The CDR3 protein is CASRGTDNGGEQYF. CDR3 coding DNA: TGTGCCAGCAGAGGAACGGACAACGGGGGGGAGCAGTACTTC.

This clone was counted between two and nine times. V is TRBV5-1 and J is TRBJ1-2, with 10 bases identical to TRBD1. Germline V CDR1 and CDR2: SGHRS, YFSETQ. J was trimmed by 8 bases and V by 3 bases; bases with no gene match: 10. This CDR3 contains 15 residues. The CDR3 is CASSYTGTGAPGYTF. CDR3 nucleotide sequence: TGCGCCAGCAGCTATACCGGGACAGGGGCGCCCGGCTACACCTTC.

The chain couples TRBV6-5 to TRBJ1-1; 8 nucleotides match TRBD1. The V gene end was trimmed by 6 bases and the J gene end by 4 bases; junction bases not matched to a gene: 1. CDR1 is MNHEY, CDR2 SVGAGI, per germline. CDR3 length equals 12 residues. As DNA, the CDR3 is TGTGCCAGCAGGACAGGGGTCACTGAAGCTTTCTTT. Its protein product is CASRTGVTEAFF.

The rearrangement joins TRBV9 to TRBJ2-2; 9 bases are a match to TRBD1. The CDR3 is made up of 14 amino acids. The trim removed 5 bases at V and 4 bases at J, leaving 3 bases unmatched. CDR1 SGDLS and CDR2 YYNGEE come from the germline V gene. CDR3 protein: CASRKDRGTGELFF. Here the CDR3 DNA reads TGTGCCAGCAGGAAGGACAGGGGCACCGGGGAGCTGTTTTTT.